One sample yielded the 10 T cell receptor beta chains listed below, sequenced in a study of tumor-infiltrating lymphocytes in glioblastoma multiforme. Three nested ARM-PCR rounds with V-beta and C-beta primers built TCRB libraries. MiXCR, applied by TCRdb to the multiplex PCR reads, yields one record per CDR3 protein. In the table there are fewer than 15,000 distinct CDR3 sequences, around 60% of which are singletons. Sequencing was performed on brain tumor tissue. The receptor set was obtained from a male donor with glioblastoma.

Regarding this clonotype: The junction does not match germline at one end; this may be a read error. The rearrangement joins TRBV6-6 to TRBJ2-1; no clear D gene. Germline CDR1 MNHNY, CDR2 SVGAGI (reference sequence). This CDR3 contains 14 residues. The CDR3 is CASCYSTYNKEQFF. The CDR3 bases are TGTGCCAGCTGTTACTCCACTTATAACAAAGAGCAGTTCTTC.

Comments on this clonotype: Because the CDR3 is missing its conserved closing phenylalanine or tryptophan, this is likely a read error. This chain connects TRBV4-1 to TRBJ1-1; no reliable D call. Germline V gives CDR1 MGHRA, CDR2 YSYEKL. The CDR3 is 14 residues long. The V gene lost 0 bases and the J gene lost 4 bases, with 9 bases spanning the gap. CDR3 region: CASSQDDLLTEAFS. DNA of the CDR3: TGCGCCAGCAGCCAAGATGACTTACTCACTGAAGCTTTCTCT.

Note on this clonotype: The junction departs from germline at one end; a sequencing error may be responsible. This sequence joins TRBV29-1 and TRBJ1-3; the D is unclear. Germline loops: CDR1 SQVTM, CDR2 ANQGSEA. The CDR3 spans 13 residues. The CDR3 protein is CSAEIGQRNTVYF. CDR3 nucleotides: TGCAGCGCTGAAATCGGGCAGCGAAACACCGTATATTTT.

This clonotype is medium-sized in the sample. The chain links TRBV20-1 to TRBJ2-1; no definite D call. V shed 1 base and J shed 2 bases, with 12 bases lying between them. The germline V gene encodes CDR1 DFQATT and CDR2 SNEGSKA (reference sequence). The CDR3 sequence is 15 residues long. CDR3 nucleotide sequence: TGCAGTGCTAGAGTCTGGACCAGCCCCTACAATGAGCAGTTCTTC. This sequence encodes CSARVWTSPYNEQFF.

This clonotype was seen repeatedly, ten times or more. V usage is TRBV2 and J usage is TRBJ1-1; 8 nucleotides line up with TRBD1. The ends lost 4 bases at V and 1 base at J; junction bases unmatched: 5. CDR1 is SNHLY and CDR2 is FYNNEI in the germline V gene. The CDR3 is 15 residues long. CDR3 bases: TGTGCCAGCAGTGTTACCGGGACAGGGAACACTGAAGCTTTCTTT. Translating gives CASSVTGTGNTEAFF.

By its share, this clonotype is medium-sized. The CDR3 sequence is CAIPIPGQPNTGELFF. Written as DNA, the CDR3 is TGTGCCATCCCTATACCGGGACAACCGAACACCGGGGAGCTGTTTTTT. V gene TRBV10-3 combines with J gene TRBJ2-2; D might be TRBD1 (6 bases). The CDR3 is 16 residues long. Germline CDR1 reads ENHRY; CDR2 reads SYGVKD. Trimming stripped 8 bases from V and 0 bases from J, with 16 bases between.

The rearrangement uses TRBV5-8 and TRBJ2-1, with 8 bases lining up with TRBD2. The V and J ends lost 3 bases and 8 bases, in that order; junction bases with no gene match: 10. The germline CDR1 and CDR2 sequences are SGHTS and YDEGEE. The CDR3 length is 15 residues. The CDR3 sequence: CASSSRVAGPDEQFF. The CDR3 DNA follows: TGTGCCAGCAGCTCCAGGGTAGCGGGACCTGATGAGCAGTTCTTC.

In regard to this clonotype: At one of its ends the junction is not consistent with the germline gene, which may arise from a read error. Here the CDR3 reads CGARDPRRQTGYGYTF. CDR3 DNA: TGCGGTGCTAGGGATCCACGTAGGCAGACCGGCTATGGCTACACCTTC. This chain connects TRBV20-1 to TRBJ1-2, with D unclear. This CDR3 spans 16 amino acids. Germline values: CDR1 DFQATT, CDR2 SNEGSKA (reference sequence).

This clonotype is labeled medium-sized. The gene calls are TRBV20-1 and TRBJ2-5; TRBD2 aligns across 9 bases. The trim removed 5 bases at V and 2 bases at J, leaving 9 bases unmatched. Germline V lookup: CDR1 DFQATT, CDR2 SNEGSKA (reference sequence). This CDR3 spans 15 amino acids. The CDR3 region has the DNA TGCAGTGCTTTCCCGACTAGCGGAGAACAAGAGACCCAGTACTTC. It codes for CSAFPTSGEQETQYF.

As DNA, the CDR3 is TGTGCCAGCTCCCCCCCGGGACTTAAGTCCTACGAGCAGTACTTC. Translating it yields CASSPPGLKSYEQYF. This chain uses TRBV18 with TRBJ2-7; maybe TRBD2 (6 bases). Trimming left V 6 bases short and J 1 base short, with 16 bases between. The CDR3 covers 15 residues. Germline CDR1 KGHSH, CDR2 LQKENI.